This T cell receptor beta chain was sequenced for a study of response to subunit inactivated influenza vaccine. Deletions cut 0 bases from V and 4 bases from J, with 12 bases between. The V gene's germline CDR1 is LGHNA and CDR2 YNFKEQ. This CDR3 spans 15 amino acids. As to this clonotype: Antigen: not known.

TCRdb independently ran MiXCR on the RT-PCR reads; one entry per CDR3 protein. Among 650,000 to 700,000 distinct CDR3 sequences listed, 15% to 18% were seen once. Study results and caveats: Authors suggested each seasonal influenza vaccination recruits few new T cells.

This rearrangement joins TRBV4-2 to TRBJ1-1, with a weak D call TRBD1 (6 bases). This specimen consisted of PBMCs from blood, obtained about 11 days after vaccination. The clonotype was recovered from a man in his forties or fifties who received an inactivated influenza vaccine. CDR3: CASSQDGQGFTEAFF. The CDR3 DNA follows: TGTGCCAGCAGCCAAGATGGGCAGGGGTTCACTGAAGCTTTCTTT.